This T cell receptor beta chain was recorded in a study of identical twins. Study findings and constraints: Rather than following the same donors, the conclusions depended on cross-sectional statistical analysis.

This clonotype was detected once. Its specificity is not known. The CDR3 is 15 residues long. CDR1 and CDR2 from the germline V gene are SGHRS and YFSETQ. V dropped 0 bases and J dropped 4; count of bases not matched to a gene: 4. All of the donors were Caucasians in good health. The authors used template switching to add a universal primer site and gave cDNA unique molecular identifiers. TCRdb processed the 5' RACE reads anew with MiXCR; each CDR3 protein has one entry. The sample shows some 1,600,000 distinct CDR3 sequences, under 35% of them seen only once. The clonotype was recovered from a newborn girl in good health. Material for sequencing was cord blood. The V call is TRBV5-1, the J call TRBJ2-3; 8 bases match TRBD2. In DNA form, the CDR3 reads TGCGCCAGCAGCTTGGATGCGGGGGGCTCAGATACGCAGTATTTT. It specifies CASSLDAGGSDTQYF.